Listed here are 20 T cell receptor beta chains from one sample, sequenced in a study of blood T cell repertoires in COVID-19. Clones were sequenced by immunoSEQ multiplex PCR, and TCRdb holds only the in-frame ones, with some missing. The data show 200,000 to 250,000 clones, with 80% to 90% seen just once and about a tenth held by the top ten. Sequencing was performed on PBMCs or T cells enriched from blood (not recorded which). These receptor sequences come from a man younger than 35 with acute COVID-19.

The J gene is TRBJ2-3, the V gene TRBV21-1; the table assigns TRBD1, which was not confirmed against the DNA. TRBV21-1 is deemed a pseudogene. The CDR3 covers 16 residues. The CDR3 region has the DNA TGTGCCTACGAGGGACAGCTTACTAAAGACACAGATACGCAGTATTTT. Its translation: CAYEGQLTKDTDTQYF.

The rearrangement uses TRBV21-1 and TRBJ2-3; the table's D gene call, TRBD2, was not cross checked with the DNA. TRBV21-1 is described as a pseudogene. The CDR3 consists of 16 residues. The CDR3 spells CARKVAGGYLTDTQYF. The DNA of the CDR3 is TGTGCCAGAAAGGTAGCGGGAGGGTACCTCACAGATACGCAGTATTTT.

J is TRBJ1-1 and V is TRBV19; 7 bases are a match to TRBD1. CDR1 is LNHDA, CDR2 SQIVND, per germline (reference sequence). The CDR3 has 16 amino acids. V dropped 6 bases and J dropped 3; count of bases not matched to a gene: 13. CDR3 loop: CASRTPGGAGDTEAFF. In DNA form, the CDR3 reads TGTGCCAGTAGAACACCAGGGGGAGCAGGGGACACTGAAGCTTTCTTT.

The chain combines TRBV5-1 with TRBJ2-2; 9 positions match TRBD1. CDR1 is SGHRS, CDR2 YFSETQ, per germline. V shed 7 bases and J 4 bases; nucleotides not matched to a gene: 5. The CDR3 sequence is 14 residues long. The CDR3 region is CASETGGLTGELFF. For the CDR3, the DNA is TGCGCCAGCGAGACAGGGGGACTCACCGGGGAGCTGTTTTTT.

This chain joins TRBV9 and TRBJ2-4; TRBD2 might be the D (7 bases). This CDR3 contains 16 residues. The ends were cut back, 3 bases at V and 7 bases at J, with 20 bases in the middle. CDR1 and CDR2 (germline): SGDLS, YYNGEE. CDR3 loop: CASSGSAGGPRNIQYF. CDR3 in DNA: TGTGCCAGCAGCGGATCGGCCGGGGGGCCACGGAACATTCAGTACTTC.

The chain uses TRBV7-9 and TRBJ1-6; TRBD1 aligns across 7 bases. This CDR3 region has 16 residues. V gave up 5 bases and J gave up 10 bases; unmatched junction bases: 14. In germline, CDR1 is SEHNR, CDR2 FQNEAQ (reference sequence). DNA for the CDR3: TGTGCCAGCAGCCCATCTGGAACAGGGGAAAAATCACCCCTCCACTTT. It translates to CASSPSGTGEKSPLHF.

The chain couples TRBV14 to TRBJ1-2, with a weak D call TRBD1 (5 bases). The germline V and J ends were trimmed by 1 base and 4 bases, with 13 bases remaining between them. The V gene's germline CDR1 is SGHDN and CDR2 FVKESK. This CDR3 spans 15 amino acids. CDR3 DNA: TGTGCCAGCAGCCAAGCGCCAGGGAGGGGCTATGGCTACACCTTC. This encodes CASSQAPGRGYGYTF. Supplemented by reference TRBV14 and TRBJ1-2, the full variable domain reads EAGVTQFPSHSVIEKGQTVTLRCDPISGHDNLYWYRRVMGKEIKFLLHFVKESKQDESGMPNNRFLAERTGGTYSTLKVQPAELEDSGVYFCASSQAPGRGYGYTFGSGTRLTVV.

The CDR3 reads CASSAPGQGATEAFF. As DNA, the CDR3 is TGTGCCAGCAGCGCGCCGGGACAGGGGGCCACTGAAGCTTTCTTT. The V gene is TRBV7-9, the J gene TRBJ1-1; TRBD1 matches at 12 bases. This CDR3 has 15 amino acids. The germline CDR1 and CDR2 sequences are SEHNR and FQNEAQ (reference sequence). The V and J ends lost 5 bases and 4 bases, in that order; junction bases with no gene match: 5.

The genes are TRBV4-2 and TRBJ1-1; D is uncertain. CDR3 length equals 15 residues. Germline lookup yields CDR1 LGHNA and CDR2 YNFKEQ. V was trimmed by 4 bases and J by 1 base, leaving 13 bases between them. CDR3 loop: CASSRQEGRNTEAFF. The CDR3 region has the DNA TGTGCCAGCAGCCGCCAGGAAGGGAGGAACACTGAAGCTTTCTTT.

The chain carries TRBV13 and TRBJ1-6; the match to TRBD1 covers 7 bases. Germline values: CDR1 PRHDT, CDR2 FYEKMQ (reference sequence). The CDR3 has 17 amino acids. Germline trimming cut 0 bases from V and 1 base from J; bases unmatched to any gene: 3. CDR3 bases: TGTGCCAGCAGCTTAGGGACAGGGAGGTCCTATAATTCACCCCTCCACTTT. Residues: CASSLGTGRSYNSPLHF. Drawing the rest from reference TRBV13 and TRBJ1-6, the complete variable domain is AAGVIQSPRHLIKEKRETATLKCYPIPRHDTVYWYQQGPGQDPQFLISFYEKMQSDKGSIPDRFSAQQFSDYHSELNMSSLELGDSALYFCASSLGTGRSYNSPLHFGNGTRLTVT.

V gene TRBV6-1 combines with J gene TRBJ1-1; 11 nucleotides align to TRBD1. From germline, CDR1 is MNHNS and CDR2 SASEGT. This CDR3 region has 16 residues. Trimming removed 1 base from V and 3 bases from J; junction bases left unmatched: 4. The CDR3 protein is CASSEGTGGRDTEAFF. The CDR3 nucleotides read TGTGCCAGCAGTGAAGGGACAGGGGGCCGGGACACTGAAGCTTTCTTT.

This clone was seen only once. This chain joins TRBV5-6 and TRBJ1-1; 7 bases fit TRBD1. V dropped 4 bases and J dropped 0; count of bases not matched to a gene: 3. There are 14 residues in the CDR3. Germline CDR1 reads SGHDT; CDR2 reads YYEEEE. CDR3 amino acids: CASSQDRMNTEAFF. Here the CDR3 DNA reads TGTGCCAGCAGCCAGGACAGGATGAACACTGAAGCTTTCTTT.

This clone was recorded once. This sample includes further DNA sequences coding for the same CDR3. The gene calls are TRBV9 and TRBJ2-3, with 13 bases fitting TRBD2. This CDR3 comprises 16 residues. V trimming: 3 bases; J trimming: 2 bases; junction bases outside the gene matches: 3. Germline CDR1 reads SGDLS; CDR2 reads YYNGEE. The CDR3 here is CASSAGLAGITDTQYF. Here the CDR3 DNA reads TGTGCCAGCAGCGCGGGACTAGCGGGGATCACAGATACGCAGTATTTT.

The CDR3, as DNA: TGTGCCAGCAGCTTAGTCCCTAGCGGGAGTTGGTACAATGAGCAGTTCTTC. Its protein product is CASSLVPSGSWYNEQFF. The V and J genes are TRBV7-2 and TRBJ2-1; 10 positions match TRBD2. In germline, CDR1 is SGHTA, CDR2 FQGNSA. This CDR3 contains 17 residues. Germline trimming cut 1 base from V and 4 bases from J; bases unmatched to any gene: 7. Combining the CDR3 with reference TRBV7-2 and TRBJ2-1 gives the whole variable domain GAGVSQSPSNKVTEKGKDVELRCDPISGHTALYWYRQSLGQGLEFLIYFQGNSAPDKSGLPSDRFSAERTGGSVSTLTIQRTQQEDSAVYLCASSLVPSGSWYNEQFFGPGTRLTVL.

This sequence joins TRBV12-3 or TRBV12-4 and TRBJ2-3; 7 bases are a match to TRBD2. The V segment lost 4 bases and the J segment 6 bases; nucleotides outside the gene matches: 4. This CDR3 region has 13 residues. CDR3: CASSWSGKDTQYF. CDR3 in DNA: TGTGCCAGCAGTTGGAGCGGGAAGGATACGCAGTATTTT.

V is TRBV6-5 and J is TRBJ1-1; the match to TRBD1 covers 8 bases. This CDR3 comprises 14 residues. Germline assignment: CDR1 MNHEY and CDR2 SVGAGI. The V and J ends lost 5 bases and 1 base, in that order; junction bases with no gene match: 3. The CDR3 spells CASSPGQGNTEAFF. Here the CDR3 DNA reads TGTGCCAGCAGTCCCGGACAGGGGAACACTGAAGCTTTCTTT.

V usage is TRBV18 and J usage is TRBJ2-1, with 14 positions matching TRBD2. Per the germline V gene, CDR1 is KGHSH and CDR2 is LQKENI. Trimming cost V 4 bases and J 2 bases; bases outside gene matches: 4. This CDR3 spans 17 amino acids. CDR3: CASSLGLAGGTYNEQFF. The DNA of the CDR3 is TGTGCCAGCTCACTCGGACTAGCGGGAGGAACCTACAATGAGCAGTTCTTC.

Of note for this clone: This same CDR3 is encoded by further DNA sequences in the sample. This chain connects TRBV9 to TRBJ1-1, with D unresolved. V was clipped by 0 bases and J by 7 bases, with 10 bases between them. The germline gives CDR1 SGDLS, CDR2 YYNGEE. There are 13 residues in the CDR3. CDR3 DNA: TGTGCCAGCAGCGTAGGCGGGCAAGGTGAAGCTTTCTTT. Translating it yields CASSVGGQGEAFF.

The chain carries TRBV28 and TRBJ2-4; TRBD1 might be the D (6 bases). CDR3 length: 13 amino acids. The germline V gene has CDR1 MDHEN and CDR2 SYDVKM. Trimming stripped 6 bases from V and 2 bases from J, with 8 bases between. For the CDR3, the DNA is TGTGCCAGCAGACAGGGTACCAAAAACATTCAGTACTTC. It codes for CASRQGTKNIQYF.

This clone showed up just once. The genes are TRBV4-1 and TRBJ1-6; a weak D match, TRBD1 (5 bases). Trimming stripped 4 bases from V and 9 bases from J, with 16 bases between. This CDR3 is 15 amino acids long. Germline V gene sequence: CDR1 MGHRA, CDR2 YSYEKL. CDR3 sequence: CASSPHRRGPSPLHF. CDR3 DNA sequence: TGCGCCAGCAGCCCTCATAGGCGGGGACCTTCACCCCTCCACTTT.